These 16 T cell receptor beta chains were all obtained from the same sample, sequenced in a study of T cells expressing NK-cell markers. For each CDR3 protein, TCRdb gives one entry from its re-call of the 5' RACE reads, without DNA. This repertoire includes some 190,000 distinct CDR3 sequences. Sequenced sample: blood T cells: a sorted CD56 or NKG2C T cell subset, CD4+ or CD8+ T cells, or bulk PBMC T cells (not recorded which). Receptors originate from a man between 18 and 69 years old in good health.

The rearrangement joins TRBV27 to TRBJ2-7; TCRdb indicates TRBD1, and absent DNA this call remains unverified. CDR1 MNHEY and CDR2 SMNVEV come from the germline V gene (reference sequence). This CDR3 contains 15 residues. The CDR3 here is CASSPRTGWRSEQYF.

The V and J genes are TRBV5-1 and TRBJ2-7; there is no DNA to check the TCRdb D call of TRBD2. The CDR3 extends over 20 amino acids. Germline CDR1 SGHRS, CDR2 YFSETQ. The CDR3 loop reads CASSLSARRVYTGGSYEQYF.

The chain's CDR3 is CASSLEASVVEQFF. This chain connects TRBV7-6 to TRBJ2-1. The CDR3 is 14 amino acids. Germline-derived CDR1 and CDR2 are SGHVS and FNYEAQ.

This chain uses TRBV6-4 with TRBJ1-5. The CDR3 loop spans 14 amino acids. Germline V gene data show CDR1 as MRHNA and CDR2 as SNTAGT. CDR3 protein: CASSDSTDGRSQHF.

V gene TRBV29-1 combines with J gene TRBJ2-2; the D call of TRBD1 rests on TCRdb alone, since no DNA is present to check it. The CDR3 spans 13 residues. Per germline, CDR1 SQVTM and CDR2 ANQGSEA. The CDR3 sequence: CSGLRDSTGELFF.

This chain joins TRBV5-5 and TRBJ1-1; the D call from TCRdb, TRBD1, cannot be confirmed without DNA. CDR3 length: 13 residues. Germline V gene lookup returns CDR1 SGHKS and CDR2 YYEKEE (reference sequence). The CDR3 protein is CASSFRGRTEAFF.

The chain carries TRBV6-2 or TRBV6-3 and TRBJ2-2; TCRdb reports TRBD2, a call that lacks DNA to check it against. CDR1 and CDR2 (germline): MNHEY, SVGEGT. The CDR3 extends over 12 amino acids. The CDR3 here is CATRGGYGELFF.

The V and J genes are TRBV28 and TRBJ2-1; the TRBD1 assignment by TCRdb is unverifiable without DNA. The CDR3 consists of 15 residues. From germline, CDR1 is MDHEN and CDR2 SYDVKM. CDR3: CASNPRDTMPNEQFF.

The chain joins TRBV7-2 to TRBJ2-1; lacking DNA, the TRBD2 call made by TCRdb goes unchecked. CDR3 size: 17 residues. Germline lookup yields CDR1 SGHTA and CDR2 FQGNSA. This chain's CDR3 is CASSFPSGGATYNEQFF.

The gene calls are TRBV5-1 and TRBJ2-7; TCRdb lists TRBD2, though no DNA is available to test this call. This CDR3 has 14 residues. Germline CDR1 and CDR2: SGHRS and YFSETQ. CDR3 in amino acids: CASSLGTSAYEQYF.

CDR3 protein: CASSPAGPAINEKLFF. J is TRBJ1-4 and V is TRBV3-1; TCRdb selects TRBD1, and the lack of DNA leaves this call unchecked. In germline, CDR1 is LGHDT, CDR2 YNNKEL (reference sequence). This CDR3 is built from 16 residues.

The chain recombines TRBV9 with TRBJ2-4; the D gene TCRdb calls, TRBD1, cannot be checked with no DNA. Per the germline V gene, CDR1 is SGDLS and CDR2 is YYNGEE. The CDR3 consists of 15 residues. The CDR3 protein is CASSGTGGPKNIQYF.

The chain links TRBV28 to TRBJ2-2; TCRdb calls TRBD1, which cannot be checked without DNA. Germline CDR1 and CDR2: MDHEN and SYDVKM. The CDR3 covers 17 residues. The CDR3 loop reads CASSYPFTGQVAGELFF.

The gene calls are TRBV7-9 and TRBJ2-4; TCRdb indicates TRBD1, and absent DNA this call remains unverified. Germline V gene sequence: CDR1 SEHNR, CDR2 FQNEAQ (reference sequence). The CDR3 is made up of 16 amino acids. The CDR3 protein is CASSSPETGALHIQYF.

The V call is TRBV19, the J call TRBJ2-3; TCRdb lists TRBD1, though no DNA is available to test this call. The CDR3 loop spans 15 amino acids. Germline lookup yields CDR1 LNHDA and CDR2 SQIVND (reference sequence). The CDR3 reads CASSVTGLGTDTQYF.

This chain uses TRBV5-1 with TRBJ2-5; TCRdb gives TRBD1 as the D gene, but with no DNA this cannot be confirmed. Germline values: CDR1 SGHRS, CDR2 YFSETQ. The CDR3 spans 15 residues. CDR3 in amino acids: CASRRWSGGVETQYF. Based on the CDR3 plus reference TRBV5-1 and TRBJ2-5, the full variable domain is KAGVTQTPRYLIKTRGQQVTLSCSPISGHRSVSWYQQTPGQGLQFLFEYFSETQRNKGNFPGRFSGRQFSNSRSEMNVSTLELGDSALYLCASRRWSGGVETQYFGPGTRLLVL.